This entry concerns a single TCR beta chain. The antigen is not known. The CDR3 has 14 residues. The germline V gene encodes CDR1 SGHTA and CDR2 FQGNSA. V was pared by 5 bases and J by 4 bases, with 3 bases of the junction left unmatched. Replicate PCRs were loaded with roughly 300 ng DNA from unsorted PBMC, around 30,000 T cell genomes. TCRdb's copy holds only in-frame clones and misses some; the assay was immunoSEQ multiplex PCR. This table holds roughly 500,000 clones, more than 65% found once. This sample is drawn from a study of shared clonotypes between healthy human individuals. Notes on the study in general: Represented diversity (both genetic and exposure-history) was limited by the small number of donors.

Every donor, a Caucasian adult, lived in Nashville, Tennessee. The sequence came from a woman aged 40 to 50 in good health. Some clones in this sample may be carry-over from other donors' samples. The sequenced sample was PBMCs. The rearrangement uses TRBV7-2 and TRBJ1-3; 9 bases fit TRBD1. CDR3 in DNA: TGTGCCAGCAGCAGGACAGGGGTAGGAAACACCATATATTTT. This translates into CASSRTGVGNTIYF.